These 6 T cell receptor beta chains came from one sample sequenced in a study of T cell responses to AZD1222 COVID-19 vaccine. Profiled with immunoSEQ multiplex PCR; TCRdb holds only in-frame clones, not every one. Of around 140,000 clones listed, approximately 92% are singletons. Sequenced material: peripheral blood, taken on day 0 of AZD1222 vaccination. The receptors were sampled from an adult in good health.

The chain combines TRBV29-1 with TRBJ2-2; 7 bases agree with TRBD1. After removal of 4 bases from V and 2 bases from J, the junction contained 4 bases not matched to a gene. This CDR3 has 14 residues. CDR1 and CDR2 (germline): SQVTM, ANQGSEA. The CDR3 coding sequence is TGCAGCGTTGTGGGACAGACCAACACCGGGGAGCTGTTTTTT. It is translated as CSVVGQTNTGELFF.

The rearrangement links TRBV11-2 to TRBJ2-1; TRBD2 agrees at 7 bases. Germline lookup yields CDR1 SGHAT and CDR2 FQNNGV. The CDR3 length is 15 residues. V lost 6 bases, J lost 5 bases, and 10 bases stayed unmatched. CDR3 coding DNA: TGTGCCAGCAGACAATGGGGGGGAGTGAACAATGAGCAGTTCTTC. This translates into CASRQWGGVNNEQFF. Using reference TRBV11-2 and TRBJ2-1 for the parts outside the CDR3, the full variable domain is EAGVAQSPRYKIIEKRQSVAFWCNPISGHATLYWYQQILGQGPKLLIQFQNNGVVDDSQLPKDRFSAERLKGVDSTLKIQPAKLEDSAVYLCASRQWGGVNNEQFFGPGTRLTVL.

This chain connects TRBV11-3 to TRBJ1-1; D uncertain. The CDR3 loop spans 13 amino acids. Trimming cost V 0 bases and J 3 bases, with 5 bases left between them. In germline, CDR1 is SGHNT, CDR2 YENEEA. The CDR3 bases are TGTGCCAGCAGCTTAGATCGGGACACTGAAGCTTTCTTT. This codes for CASSLDRDTEAFF.

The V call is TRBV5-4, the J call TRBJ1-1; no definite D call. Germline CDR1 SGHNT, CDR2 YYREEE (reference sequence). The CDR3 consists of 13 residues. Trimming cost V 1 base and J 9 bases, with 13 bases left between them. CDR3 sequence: CASSLLLTEKAFF. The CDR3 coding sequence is TGTGCCAGCAGCTTGTTACTTACAGAAAAAGCTTTCTTT.

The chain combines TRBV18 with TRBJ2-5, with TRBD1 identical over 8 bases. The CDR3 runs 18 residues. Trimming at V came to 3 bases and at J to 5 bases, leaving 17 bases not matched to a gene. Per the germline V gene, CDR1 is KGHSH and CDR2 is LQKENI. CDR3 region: CASSPRQRTGTMGETQYF. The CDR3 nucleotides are TGTGCCAGCTCACCCCGACAGAGGACAGGGACGATGGGGGAGACCCAGTACTTC.

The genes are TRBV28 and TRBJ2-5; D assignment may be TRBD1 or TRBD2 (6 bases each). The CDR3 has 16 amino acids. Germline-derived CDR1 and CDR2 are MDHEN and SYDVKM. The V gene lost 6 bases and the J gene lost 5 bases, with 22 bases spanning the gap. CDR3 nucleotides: TGTGCCAGCAGCCTAGGAATTTGGGGGGCACGGGAGACCCAGTACTTC. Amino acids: CASSLGIWGARETQYF.